This T cell receptor beta chain was documented in a study of T cells in Graves' hyperthyroidism and ophthalmopathy. Findings and caveats of the study: Ophthalmopathy could be told apart from stable hyperthyroidism with a 13 V-J model.

It was RNA transcripts that yielded the amplified TCR beta CDR3 regions. RT-PCR in the first round (using the HTBI primer set) targeted the TCR CDR3. Each CDR3 protein gets one entry after TCRdb re-called the multiplex PCR reads with MiXCR. The table lists about 560,000 distinct CDR3 sequences, approximately 44% of them singletons, with 8.2% in the top ten. Germline V gives CDR1 LNHDA, CDR2 SQIVND (reference sequence). The J segment lost 4 bases and the V segment lost 6 bases, leaving 12 bases of the junction unmatched. This CDR3 contains 15 residues. Newly diagnosed hyperthyroidism patients aged 18 to 65 years had disease lasting under 2 months. Clinical symptoms, serum thyroxine and TRAb, thyroid ultrasound and orbital computed tomography together formed the diagnostic basis. Note on this clonotype: What it binds is not known.

This receptor was taken from a woman aged 18-35 years with Graves' hyperthyroidism. The chain carries TRBV19 and TRBJ2-7, with 7 nucleotides matching TRBD2. The sequenced material came from peripheral blood or thyroid tissue (not recorded which). Here the CDR3 DNA reads TGTGCCAGTAGCCCAGGGCGGGAGTATAGGTACGAGCAGTACTTC. Translating it yields CASSPGREYRYEQYF. Looking up the rest from reference TRBV19 and TRBJ2-7 gives the full variable domain: DGGITQSPKYLFRKEGQNVTLSCEQNLNHDAMYWYRQDPGQGLRLIYYSQIVNDFQKGDIAEGYSVSREKKESFPLTVTSAQKNPTAFYLCASSPGREYRYEQYFGPGTRLTVT.